A single sample is the source of the 19 T cell receptor beta chains below, sequenced in a study of cytomegalovirus exposure and HLA in healthy donors. PCR used 60 Vbeta primers and 13 Jbeta primers. Clones were sequenced by immunoSEQ multiplex PCR, and TCRdb holds only the in-frame ones, with some missing. The table lists approximately 110,000 clones, roughly 79% of them singletons, with approximately 5.1% in the top ten. Source material: PBMCs. The receptor source for this set is a male donor in good health and CMV-seronegative.

This chain uses TRBV29-1 with TRBJ2-7, with TRBD1 matching over 7 bases. After removal of 5 bases from V and 0 bases from J, the junction contained 7 bases not matched to a gene. The CDR3 contains 14 residues. Germline values: CDR1 SQVTM, CDR2 ANQGSEA. CDR3 nucleotides: TGCAGCGTTCTAGGGGACAGCTTCTCCTACGAGCAGTACTTC. Translation: CSVLGDSFSYEQYF.

The chain combines TRBV4-2 with TRBJ2-7, with TRBD2 identical over 9 bases. Trimming took 2 bases from V and 1 from J; bases not matched to a gene: 6. CDR1 and CDR2 from the germline V gene are LGHNA and YNFKEQ. This CDR3 has 16 residues. The chain's CDR3 is CASSQTTSGLSYEQYF. The CDR3 bases are TGTGCCAGCAGCCAAACAACTAGCGGGTTGTCCTACGAGCAGTACTTC.

The J gene is TRBJ2-1, the V gene TRBV5-1; 8 positions agree with TRBD1. The CDR3 totals 14 residues. Unmatched junction bases numbered 4, after V lost 4 bases and J lost 4 bases. The germline V gene has CDR1 SGHRS and CDR2 YFSETQ. The CDR3 loop is CASSTQGDYNEQFF. The DNA of the CDR3 is TGCGCCAGCAGCACACAGGGGGATTACAATGAGCAGTTCTTC.

V and J are TRBV10-1 and TRBJ2-7; D may be TRBD1 (6 bases). The CDR3 is made up of 12 amino acids. V gave up 5 bases and J gave up 3 bases, with 8 bases separating them. The germline gives CDR1 WNHNN, CDR2 SYGVQD (reference sequence). The CDR3 loop reads CASSSDSYEQYF. The CDR3 region has the DNA TGCGCCAGCAGTTCGGACAGCTACGAGCAGTACTTC.

The chain employs TRBV5-6 and TRBJ1-5, with D perhaps TRBD1 (5 bases). Germline CDR1 SGHDT, CDR2 YYEEEE. The germline V and J ends were trimmed by 3 bases and 0 bases, with 10 bases remaining between them. The CDR3 consists of 15 residues. CDR3 sequence: CASSSGTHSNQPQHF. For the CDR3, the DNA is TGTGCCAGCAGCTCCGGGACTCATAGCAATCAGCCCCAGCATTTT.

The V gene is TRBV28, the J gene TRBJ1-2; 9 bases are a match to TRBD1. Germline CDR1 reads MDHEN; CDR2 reads SYDVKM. V gave up 5 bases and J gave up 4 bases; unmatched junction bases: 5. This CDR3 has 14 residues. CDR3 DNA: TGTGCCAGCAGTCCCATGACAGGGGGCTATGGCTACACCTTC. Its protein product is CASSPMTGGYGYTF.

This clone showed up just once. The chain couples TRBV19 to TRBJ1-1, with 7 bases matching TRBD1. V lost 5 bases to trimming and J lost 5 bases; unmatched junction nucleotides: 8. From germline, CDR1 is LNHDA and CDR2 SQIVND (reference sequence). This CDR3 spans 14 amino acids. The CDR3 here is CASSGDSGGTEAFF. DNA of the CDR3: TGTGCCAGTAGTGGGGACAGCGGCGGGACTGAAGCTTTCTTT.

This sequence joins TRBV7-6 and TRBJ2-2; TRBD1 is a possible D gene (6 bases). The CDR3 runs to 16 residues. V gave up 5 bases and J gave up 5 bases, with 18 bases separating them. The germline V gene encodes CDR1 SGHVS and CDR2 FNYEAQ. The CDR3 reads CASSRQETSRTGELFF. The CDR3 DNA sequence: TGTGCCAGCAGCCGACAGGAAACAAGCCGGACCGGGGAGCTGTTTTTT.

The V and J genes are TRBV27 and TRBJ2-1; 7 bases align to TRBD1. Unmatched junction bases numbered 6, after V lost 5 bases and J lost 5 bases. The CDR3 has 14 residues. Germline CDR1 and CDR2: MNHEY and SMNVEV (reference sequence). Here the CDR3 DNA reads TGTGCCAGCAGTGTTTGGGACAGTAACAATGAGCAGTTCTTC. Translating gives CASSVWDSNNEQFF.

The chain combines TRBV5-1 with TRBJ2-7, with 10 bases that match TRBD2. The CDR3 contains 14 residues. CDR1 SGHRS and CDR2 YFSETQ come from the germline V gene. The trim removed 2 bases at V and 3 bases at J, leaving 2 bases unmatched. CDR3 in amino acids: CASSFLAGDYEQYF. The CDR3 nucleotides are TGCGCCAGCAGCTTTCTAGCGGGAGACTACGAGCAGTACTTC.

The rearrangement joins TRBV5-6 to TRBJ2-3; 8 positions agree with TRBD1. Per germline, CDR1 SGHDT and CDR2 YYEEEE. The CDR3 is 15 amino acids. J gave up 4 bases and V 3 bases, and 7 bases lay outside the gene matches. The CDR3 protein is CASSSTDRVSDTQYF. CDR3 nucleotides: TGTGCCAGCAGCTCCACGGACAGGGTATCAGATACGCAGTATTTT.

The V and J genes are TRBV27 and TRBJ2-1; a possible D gene is TRBD1 (6 bases). The CDR3 spans 15 residues. Germline V gene sequence: CDR1 MNHEY, CDR2 SMNVEV (reference sequence). Trimming stripped 2 bases from V and 9 bases from J, with 17 bases between. The chain's CDR3 is CASSLTGILSAEQFF. The CDR3 nucleotides are TGTGCCAGCAGTTTAACAGGGATCCTATCGGCTGAGCAGTTCTTC.

This CDR3 is CASSSDSSPGGYTF. Written as DNA, the CDR3 is TGCGCCAGCAGCTCTGACAGTTCTCCTGGTGGCTACACCTTC. The genes are TRBV5-1 and TRBJ1-2; TRBD1 might be the D (5 bases). The CDR3 has 14 amino acids. The V gene's germline CDR1 is SGHRS and CDR2 YFSETQ. V was pared by 3 bases and J by 7 bases, with 16 bases between.

This chain joins TRBV25-1 and TRBJ2-7; D may be TRBD2 (5 bases). Germline assignment: CDR1 MGHDK and CDR2 SYGVNS. Trimming removed 4 bases at V and 1 base at J, with 23 bases between. The CDR3 is made up of 18 amino acids. CDR3 DNA: TGTGCCAGCAGTGCCCCGGCTGGACTCGGTCTCCTTTCCTACGAGCAGTACTTC. Residues: CASSAPAGLGLLSYEQYF.

V is TRBV6-5 and J is TRBJ2-3; D remains ambiguous. V was trimmed by 0 bases and J by 3 bases, leaving 10 bases between them. Per germline, CDR1 MNHEY and CDR2 SVGAGI. The CDR3 loop spans 15 amino acids. CDR3 region: CASSYSTTETDTQYF. The CDR3, as DNA: TGTGCCAGCAGTTACTCGACCACGGAGACAGATACGCAGTATTTT.

V gene TRBV4-2 combines with J gene TRBJ1-5, with 12 bases fitting TRBD1. The germline gives CDR1 LGHNA, CDR2 YNFKEQ. The ends lost 4 bases at V and 6 bases at J; junction bases unmatched: 4. The length of the CDR3 is 15 residues. DNA for the CDR3: TGTGCCAGCAGCCCCGGGACAGGGGGCAGTCAGCCCCAGCATTTT. Translation gives CASSPGTGGSQPQHF.

The gene calls are TRBV7-2 and TRBJ1-6; the match to TRBD1 covers 7 bases. Germline V gene data show CDR1 as SGHTA and CDR2 as FQGNSA. V shed 3 bases, J shed 9 bases, and the junction held 8 bases outside the gene matches. This CDR3 comprises 15 residues. CDR3 DNA sequence: TGTGCCAGCAGCTTGGGTTCGGGACAGAGTTCACCCCTCCACTTT. Residues: CASSLGSGQSSPLHF.

This chain uses TRBV28 with TRBJ1-2, with D perhaps matching TRBD1 (5 bases). V dropped 5 bases and J dropped 3 bases, with 13 bases sitting between them. The CDR3 loop spans 14 amino acids. From germline, CDR1 is MDHEN and CDR2 SYDVKM. CDR3 sequence (DNA): TGTGCCAGCAGTCTGGGGGGGAGCTACTATGGCTACACCTTC. Encoded protein: CASSLGGSYYGYTF.

V is TRBV27 and J is TRBJ2-1; tentative D call: TRBD2 (5 bases). Germline V gives CDR1 MNHEY, CDR2 SMNVEV (reference sequence). The germline V and J ends were trimmed by 8 bases and 6 bases, with 14 bases remaining between them. CDR3 length equals 13 residues. The CDR3 sequence: CASRRWEGNEQFF. The CDR3 DNA reads as TGTGCCAGCCGGAGGTGGGAAGGCAATGAGCAGTTCTTC.